Each of the 9 T cell receptor beta chains below was sequenced from the same sample in a study of blood T cell repertoires in COVID-19. Assay used: immunoSEQ multiplex PCR; TCRdb lists only in-frame clones, some missing. This table has around 480,000 clones, 88% appearing once. The sequencing sample was made of peripheral blood. These receptors were collected from a woman between 45 and 60 years old with COVID-19, enrolled during active disease.

This chain uses TRBV30 with TRBJ1-5, with D unresolved. This CDR3 has 15 amino acids. The V end lost 5 bases, the J end lost 1 base, and 15 bases lay between the germline ends. Germline V gene lookup returns CDR1 GTSNPN and CDR2 SVGIG (reference sequence). For the CDR3, the DNA is TGTGCCTGGGGAAAGGGAGTCGGGAGCAATCAGCCCCAGCATTTT. Translated, it gives CAWGKGVGSNQPQHF.

This chain uses TRBV2 with TRBJ1-4; D is ambiguous. The germline V and J ends were trimmed by 6 bases and 4 bases, with 15 bases remaining between them. This CDR3 is built from 15 residues. Germline-derived CDR1 and CDR2 are SNHLY and FYNNEI. CDR3 amino acids: CASRGPIDDNEKLFF. In DNA, the CDR3 is TGTGCCAGCAGGGGCCCGATCGACGATAATGAAAAACTGTTTTTT.

The chain carries TRBV2 and TRBJ1-6; weak D call: TRBD1 (5 bases). With 7 bases removed from V and 7 bases from J, the gap between germline ends came to 11 bases. CDR3 length equals 13 residues. From germline, CDR1 is SNHLY and CDR2 FYNNEI. The CDR3 is CASIREGNSPLHF. CDR3 DNA: TGTGCCAGCATCCGGGAGGGGAATTCACCCCTCCACTTT.

The chain employs TRBV19 and TRBJ1-4, with TRBD1 matching 9 bases. The ends lost 6 bases at V and 7 bases at J; junction bases unmatched: 6. The germline V gene has CDR1 LNHDA and CDR2 SQIVND (reference sequence). CDR3 length: 14 amino acids. The DNA of the CDR3 is TGTGCCAGTAGCCGACAGGGGGGTGCTGAAAAACTGTTTTTT. Translation: CASSRQGGAEKLFF. The full variable domain, with the rest looked up from reference TRBV19 and TRBJ1-4, is DGGITQSPKYLFRKEGQNVTLSCEQNLNHDAMYWYRQDPGQGLRLIYYSQIVNDFQKGDIAEGYSVSREKKESFPLTVTSAQKNPTAFYLCASSRQGGAEKLFFGSGTQLSVL.

The V and J genes are TRBV6-5 and TRBJ2-1; TRBD2 agrees at 7 bases. The J segment lost 0 bases and the V segment lost 6 bases, leaving 5 bases of the junction unmatched. Germline lookup yields CDR1 MNHEY and CDR2 SVGAGI. This CDR3 has 15 residues. The CDR3 is CASSVVAGSYNEQFF. CDR3 bases: TGTGCCAGCAGCGTTGTAGCGGGCTCCTACAATGAGCAGTTCTTC.

V usage is TRBV6-5 and J usage is TRBJ1-6, with 9 bases fitting TRBD1. V was pared by 7 bases and J by 10 bases, with 11 bases of the junction left unmatched. The CDR3 totals 15 residues. Germline V gives CDR1 MNHEY, CDR2 SVGAGI. Here the CDR3 reads CASKGQGVLLSPLHF. The CDR3 DNA is TGTGCCAGCAAGGGACAGGGCGTACTATTATCACCCCTCCACTTT.

Here the CDR3 reads CASSLLAGGQDTQYF. The CDR3 nucleotides read TGTGCCAGCAGCTTACTAGCGGGGGGGCAAGATACGCAGTATTTT. The chain couples TRBV3-1 (or the pseudogene TRBV3-2) to TRBJ2-3; 13 nucleotides agree with TRBD2. CDR3 length equals 15 residues. Germline V gives CDR1 LGHDT, CDR2 YNNKEL (reference sequence). V gave up 5 bases and J gave up 5 bases; unmatched junction bases: 4.

J is TRBJ2-7 and V is TRBV4-2; 7 nucleotides match TRBD2. J was trimmed by 5 bases and V by 4 bases; bases with no gene match: 14. The CDR3 totals 16 residues. Germline lookup yields CDR1 LGHNA and CDR2 YNFKEQ. CDR3 DNA: TGTGCCAGCAGCCGGGGGGGGACTACCGGGTCCAACGAGCAGTACTTC. Protein: CASSRGGTTGSNEQYF.

The gene calls are TRBV5-6 and TRBJ1-5; TRBD1 matches at 10 bases. Germline loops: CDR1 SGHDT, CDR2 YYEEEE. The CDR3 sequence is 16 residues long. Trimming removed 1 base from V and 7 bases from J; junction bases left unmatched: 8. The CDR3 sequence is CASSLSGQGVRQPQHF. The CDR3 coding sequence is TGTGCCAGCAGCTTGTCCGGACAGGGGGTAAGACAGCCCCAGCATTTT.